This paragraph covers one T cell receptor beta chain sequence. Germline assignment: CDR1 LGHNA and CDR2 YSLEER. This CDR3 comprises 15 residues. V lost 1 base to trimming and J lost 4 bases, with 10 bases between them. The data originate from a study of blood T cell repertoires in COVID-19. The overall study: From the United States, Italy and Spain came samples of acute and convalescent COVID-19. PBMCs, B-cell-depleted T cells, or T cells were the source of the cDNA or gDNA that made up the material.

In the study's own analysis: From reference gene primer amplification, estimates of nucleated cell counts were derived. The data were produced by immunoSEQ multiplex PCR, yet TCRdb's version contains in-frame clones alone and is incomplete. V and J calls and clone size follow that table, whereas D and trimming were derived from the DNA. Here the sample spans some 50,000 clones, approximately 88% being singletons. The material sequenced was peripheral blood. This clonotype originated in an older man with acute or convalescent COVID-19. This chain connects TRBV4-3 to TRBJ2-2; D may be TRBD2 (5 bases). CDR3 amino acids: CASSQATAATGELFF. CDR3 nucleotides: TGCGCCAGCAGCCAAGCCACAGCGGCCACCGGGGAGCTGTTTTTT.